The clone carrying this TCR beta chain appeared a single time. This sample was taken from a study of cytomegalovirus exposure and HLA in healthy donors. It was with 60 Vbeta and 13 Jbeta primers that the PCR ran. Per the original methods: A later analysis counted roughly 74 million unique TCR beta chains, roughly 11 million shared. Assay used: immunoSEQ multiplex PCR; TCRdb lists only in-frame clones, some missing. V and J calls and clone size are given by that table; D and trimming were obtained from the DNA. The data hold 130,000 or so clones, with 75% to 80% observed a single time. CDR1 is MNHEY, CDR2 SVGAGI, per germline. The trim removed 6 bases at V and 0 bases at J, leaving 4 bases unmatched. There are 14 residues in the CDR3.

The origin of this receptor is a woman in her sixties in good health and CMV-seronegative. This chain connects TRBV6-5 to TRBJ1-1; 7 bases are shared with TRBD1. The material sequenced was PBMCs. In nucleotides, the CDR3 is TGTGCCAGCAGCTCGGACAGGATGAACACTGAAGCTTTCTTT. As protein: CASSSDRMNTEAFF.